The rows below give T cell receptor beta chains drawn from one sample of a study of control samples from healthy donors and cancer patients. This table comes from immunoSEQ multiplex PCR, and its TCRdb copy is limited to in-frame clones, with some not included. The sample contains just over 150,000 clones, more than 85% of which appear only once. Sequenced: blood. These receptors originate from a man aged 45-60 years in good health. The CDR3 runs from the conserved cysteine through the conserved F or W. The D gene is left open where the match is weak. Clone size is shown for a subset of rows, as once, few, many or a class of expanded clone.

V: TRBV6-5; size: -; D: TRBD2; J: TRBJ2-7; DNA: TGTGCCGCGACTAGCGGGGGTCGGTACGAGCAGTACTTC; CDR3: CAATSGGRYEQYF
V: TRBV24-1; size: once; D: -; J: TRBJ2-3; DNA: TGTGCCACCAGTGATTCGGGAGCTGCAGATACGCAGTATTTT; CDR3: CATSDSGAADTQYF
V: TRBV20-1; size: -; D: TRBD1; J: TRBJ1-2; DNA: TGCAGTGCTAGTGAACAGGGGTTCTATGGCTACACCTTC; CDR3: CSASEQGFYGYTF
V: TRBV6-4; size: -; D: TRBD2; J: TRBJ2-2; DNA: TGTGCCAGCAGTGCTAGCGGGAGTGGCACCGGGGAGCTGTTTTTT; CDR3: CASSASGSGTGELFF
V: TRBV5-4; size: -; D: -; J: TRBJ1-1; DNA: TGTGCCAGCAGCTTGGCGGTAGGGGGATTTACTGAAGCTTTCTTT; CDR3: CASSLAVGGFTEAFF
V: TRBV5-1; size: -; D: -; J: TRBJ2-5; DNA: TGCGCCAGCAGCATTCAAGAGACCCAGTACTTC; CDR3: CASSIQETQYF
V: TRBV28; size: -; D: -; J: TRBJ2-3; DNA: TGTGCCAGCAGATCTAGCGCCGGCACAGATACGCAGTATTTT; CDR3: CASRSSAGTDTQYF
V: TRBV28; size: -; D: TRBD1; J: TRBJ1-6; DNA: TGTGCCAGCAGTACAGGGGGCGGTAATTCACCCCTCCACTTT; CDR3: CASSTGGGNSPLHF
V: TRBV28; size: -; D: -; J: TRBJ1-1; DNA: TGTGCCAGCAGTTTATCGACAGTGGGAGGTAGGGAAGCTTTCTTT; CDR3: CASSLSTVGGREAFF
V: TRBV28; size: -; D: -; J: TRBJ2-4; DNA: TGTGCCAGCAGTCCCACCGTCGTAGCCAAAAACATTCAGTACTTC; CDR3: CASSPTVVAKNIQYF
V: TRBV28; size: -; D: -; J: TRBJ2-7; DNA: TGTGCCAGCAGTATCAACGGACATCAGGGGGGACAGTACTTC; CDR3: CASSINGHQGGQYF
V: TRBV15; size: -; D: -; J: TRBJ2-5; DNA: TGTGCCACCAGCAGAGGAGGGTTATCGGATGGGAAGACCCAGTACTTC; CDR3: CATSRGGLSDGKTQYF
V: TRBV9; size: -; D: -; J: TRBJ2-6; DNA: TGTGCCAGCAGCCTTAGCTCTGGGGCCAACGTCCTGACTTTC; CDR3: CASSLSSGANVLTF
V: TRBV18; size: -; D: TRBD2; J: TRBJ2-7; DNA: TGTGCCAGCTCACCCTCGGGACTAGCGGGAACCACTGGTGAGCAGTACTTC; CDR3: CASSPSGLAGTTGEQYF
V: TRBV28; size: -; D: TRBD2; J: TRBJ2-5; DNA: TGTGCCAGCAGTCCCGGACTAGCGGGAGCCGAGACCCAGTACTTC; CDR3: CASSPGLAGAETQYF
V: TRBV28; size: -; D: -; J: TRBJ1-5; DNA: TGTGCCAGCAGAGCCAGACAGGCTGGTGGCAATCAGCCCCAGCATTTT; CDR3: CASRARQAGGNQPQHF
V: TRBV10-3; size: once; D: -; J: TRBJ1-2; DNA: TGTGCCATCAGTGAGTCGACTGGGCAGCGTAACTATGGCTACACCTTC; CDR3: CAISESTGQRNYGYTF
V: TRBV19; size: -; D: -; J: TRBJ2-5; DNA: TGTGCCAGTAGTAACTTGGACCGGAGGGAGACCCAGTACTTC; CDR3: CASSNLDRRETQYF
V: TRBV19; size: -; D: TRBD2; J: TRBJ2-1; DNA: TGTGCCAGTAGCCGACTAGCGGCCGGCAATGAGCAGTTCTTC; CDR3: CASSRLAAGNEQFF
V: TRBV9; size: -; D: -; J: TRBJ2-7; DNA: TGTGCCAGCAGCGCGATTGCGCTTTCCTACGAGCAGTACTTC; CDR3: CASSAIALSYEQYF
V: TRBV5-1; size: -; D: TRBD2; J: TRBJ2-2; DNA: TGCGCCAGCAGGGAGGGACTAGCGGGAGCTGTCGGGGAGCTGTTTTTT; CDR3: CASREGLAGAVGELFF
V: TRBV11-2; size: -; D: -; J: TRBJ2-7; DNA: TGTGCCAGCAGCCAGCCGACTAGCTCCTACGAGCAGTACTTC; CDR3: CASSQPTSSYEQYF
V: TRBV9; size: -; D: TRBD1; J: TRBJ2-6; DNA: TGTGCCAGCAGCGCCCGGGACAGGGCATCTCCTGGGGCCAACGTCCTGACTTTC; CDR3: CASSARDRASPGANVLTF
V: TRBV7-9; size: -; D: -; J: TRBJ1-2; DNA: TGTGCCAGCAGCTTAGGGGGGCATAACTATGGCTACACCTTC; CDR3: CASSLGGHNYGYTF
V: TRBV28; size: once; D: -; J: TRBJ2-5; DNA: TGTGCCAGCCTGGGGCTCGGGACGGCACAAGAGACCCAGTACTTC; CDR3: CASLGLGTAQETQYF
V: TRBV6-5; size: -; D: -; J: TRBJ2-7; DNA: TGTGCCAGCAGTTACTCTTACAGGATGAGCTCCTACGAGCAGTACTTC; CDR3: CASSYSYRMSSYEQYF
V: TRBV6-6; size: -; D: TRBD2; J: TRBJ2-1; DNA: TGTGCCAGCAGCCGACTAGCGGGAGCAGGTAATGAGCAGTTCTTC; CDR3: CASSRLAGAGNEQFF
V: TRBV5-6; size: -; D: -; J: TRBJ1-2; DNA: TGTGCCAGCAGCTTTAGTAAGCTTCCTAACTACACCTTC; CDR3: CASSFSKLPNYTF
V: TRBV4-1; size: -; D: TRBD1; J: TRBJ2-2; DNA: TGCGCCAGCAGCCAAGGAGTCAGGGGGACCGGGGAGCTGTTTTTT; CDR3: CASSQGVRGTGELFF